A single sample gave rise to the 6 T cell receptor beta chains below, sequenced in a study of CD8 T cells in Susac syndrome. Reverse transcription of roughly 0.5 to 1 ug RNA was carried out with random hexamers. A single record per CDR3 protein comes from TCRdb applying MiXCR to the immunoSEQ multiplex PCR reads. This sample has over 100,000 distinct CDR3 sequences; about 93% occur once, and the top ten carry 0.11% to 0.15%. The sequencing input was CD4+ T cells from PBMCs. The receptors originated from a human donor in good health.

CDR3 protein: CASNGAAADTIYF. For the CDR3, the DNA is TGTGCCAGCAACGGGGCGGCCGCCGACACCATATATTTT. V gene TRBV2 combines with J gene TRBJ1-3; TRBD1 is a possible D gene (5 bases). With 7 bases removed from V and 8 bases from J, the gap between germline ends came to 15 bases. CDR3 length equals 13 residues. Per germline, CDR1 SNHLY and CDR2 FYNNEI. The complete variable domain, with remaining parts taken from reference TRBV2 and TRBJ1-3, reads EPEVTQTPSHQVTQMGQEVILRCVPISNHLYFYWYRQILGQKVEFLVSFYNNEISEKSEIFDDQFSVERPDGSNFTLKIRSTKLEDSAMYFCASNGAAADTIYFGEGSWLTVV.

This clonotype was seen just once. This chain links TRBV3-1 with TRBJ2-5; a weak D match, TRBD1 (5 bases). V was cut by 0 bases and J by 9 bases, with 17 bases left in between. This CDR3 region has 15 residues. Germline V gene lookup returns CDR1 LGHDT and CDR2 YNNKEL (reference sequence). Written as DNA, the CDR3 is TGTGCCAGCAGCCAAGATTACCAGGGCCTGATGTCCCAGTACTTC. Translated, it gives CASSQDYQGLMSQYF.

This clonotype was found once. The rearrangement links TRBV4-2 to TRBJ2-7; TRBD1 matches 7 bases. The V segment lost 1 base and the J segment 5 bases; nucleotides outside the gene matches: 8. There are 15 residues in the CDR3. Germline CDR1 reads LGHNA; CDR2 reads YNFKEQ. CDR3 DNA: TGTGCCAGCAGCCAAGGTGAGGGGGCTGGCCACGAGCAGTACTTC. It is translated as CASSQGEGAGHEQYF.

This clonotype was counted once. This chain uses TRBV30 with TRBJ2-5, with 8 bases matching TRBD2. Trimming removed 2 bases from V and 4 bases from J; junction bases left unmatched: 12. Per germline, CDR1 GTSNPN and CDR2 SVGIG (reference sequence). This CDR3 spans 16 amino acids. The CDR3 DNA sequence: TGTGCCTGGAGTCAACCCCGCGCGGGGGGAGCAGAGACCCAGTACTTC. Protein product: CAWSQPRAGGAETQYF.

The chain has TRBV7-3 and TRBJ2-1; TRBD1 matches at 7 bases. Germline CDR1 reads SGHTA; CDR2 reads FQGTGA. V trimming: 2 bases; J trimming: 5 bases; junction bases outside the gene matches: 6. This CDR3 has 15 amino acids. The DNA for the CDR3 is TGTGCCAGCAGCTTATTTGGGACAGCAGACAATGAGCAGTTCTTC. It codes for CASSLFGTADNEQFF.

V usage is TRBV29-1 and J usage is TRBJ2-5, with TRBD2 matching over 7 bases. Germline values: CDR1 SQVTM, CDR2 ANQGSEA. After removal of 6 bases from V and 5 bases from J, the junction contained 12 bases not matched to a gene. CDR3 size: 14 residues. Written as DNA, the CDR3 is TGCAGCGTGCGGAGTGTAAGCGGGACCGAGACCCAGTACTTC. It specifies CSVRSVSGTETQYF.